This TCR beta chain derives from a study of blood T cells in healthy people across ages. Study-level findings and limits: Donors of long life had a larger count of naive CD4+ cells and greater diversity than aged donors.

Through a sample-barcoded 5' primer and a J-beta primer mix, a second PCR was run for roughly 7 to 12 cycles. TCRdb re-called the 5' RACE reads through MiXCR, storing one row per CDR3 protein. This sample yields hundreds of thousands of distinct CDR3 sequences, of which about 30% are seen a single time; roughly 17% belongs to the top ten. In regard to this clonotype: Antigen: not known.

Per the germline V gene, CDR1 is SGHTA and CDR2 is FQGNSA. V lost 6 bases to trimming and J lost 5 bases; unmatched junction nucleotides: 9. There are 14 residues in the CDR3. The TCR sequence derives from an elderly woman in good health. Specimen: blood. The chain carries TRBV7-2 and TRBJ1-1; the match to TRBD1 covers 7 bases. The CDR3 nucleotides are TGTGCCAGCAGTTTGACAGGGCCGGGAACTGAAGCTTTCTTT. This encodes CASSLTGPGTEAFF.